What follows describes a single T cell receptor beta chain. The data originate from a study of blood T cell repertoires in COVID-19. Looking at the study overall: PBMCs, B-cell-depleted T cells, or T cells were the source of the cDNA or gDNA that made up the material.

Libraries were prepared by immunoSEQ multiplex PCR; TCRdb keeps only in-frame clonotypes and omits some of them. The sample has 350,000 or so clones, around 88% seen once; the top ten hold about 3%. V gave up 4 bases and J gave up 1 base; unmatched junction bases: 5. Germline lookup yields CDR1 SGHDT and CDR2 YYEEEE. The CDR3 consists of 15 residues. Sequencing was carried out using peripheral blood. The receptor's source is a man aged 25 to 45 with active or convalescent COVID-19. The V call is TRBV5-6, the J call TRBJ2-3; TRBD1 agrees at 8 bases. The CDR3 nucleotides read TGTGCCAGCAGCCTCCCGACAGGGGGCACAGATACGCAGTATTTT. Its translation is CASSLPTGGTDTQYF. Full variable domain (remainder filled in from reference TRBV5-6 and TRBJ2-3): DAGVTQSPTHLIKTRGQQVTLRCSPKSGHDTVSWYQQALGQGPQFIFQYYEEEERQRGNFPDRFSGHQFPNYSSELNVNALLLGDSALYLCASSLPTGGTDTQYFGPGTRLTVL.